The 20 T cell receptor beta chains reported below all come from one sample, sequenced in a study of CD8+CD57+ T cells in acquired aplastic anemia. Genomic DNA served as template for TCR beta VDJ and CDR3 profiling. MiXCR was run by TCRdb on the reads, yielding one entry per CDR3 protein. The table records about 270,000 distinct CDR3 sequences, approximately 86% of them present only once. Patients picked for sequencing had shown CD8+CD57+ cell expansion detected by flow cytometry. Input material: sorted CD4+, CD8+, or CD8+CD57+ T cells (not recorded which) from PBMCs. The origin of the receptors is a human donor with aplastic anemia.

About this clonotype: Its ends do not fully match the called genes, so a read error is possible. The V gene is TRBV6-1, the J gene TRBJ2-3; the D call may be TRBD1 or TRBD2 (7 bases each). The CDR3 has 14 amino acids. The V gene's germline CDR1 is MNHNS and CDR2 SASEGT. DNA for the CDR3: TGTGCCAGCAGTGAATCGGGGGGTCCGGGGACAGCTTACTTT. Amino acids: CASSESGGPGTAYF.

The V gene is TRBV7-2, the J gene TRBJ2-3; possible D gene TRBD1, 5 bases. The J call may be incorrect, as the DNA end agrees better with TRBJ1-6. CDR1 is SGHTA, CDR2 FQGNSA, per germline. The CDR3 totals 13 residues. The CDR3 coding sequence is TGTGCCAGCAGCGCAGGGTCTGGGGAACCCCTCCACTTT. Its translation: CASSAGSGEPLHF.

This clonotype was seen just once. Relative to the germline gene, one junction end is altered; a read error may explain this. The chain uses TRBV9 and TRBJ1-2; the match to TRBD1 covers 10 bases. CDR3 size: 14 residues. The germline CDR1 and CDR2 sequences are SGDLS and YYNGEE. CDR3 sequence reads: CASSPYDRGPHSPF. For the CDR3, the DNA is TGTGCCAGCAGCCCCTACGACAGGGGGCCGCACTCACCCTTC.

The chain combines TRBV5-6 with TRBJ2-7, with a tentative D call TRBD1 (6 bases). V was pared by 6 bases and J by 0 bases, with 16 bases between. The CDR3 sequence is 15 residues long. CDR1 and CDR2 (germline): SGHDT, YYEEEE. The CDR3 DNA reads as TGTGCCAGCAACCCGGGCCAGGGGTGCTCCTACGAGCAGTACGTC. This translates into CASNPGQGCSYEQYV.

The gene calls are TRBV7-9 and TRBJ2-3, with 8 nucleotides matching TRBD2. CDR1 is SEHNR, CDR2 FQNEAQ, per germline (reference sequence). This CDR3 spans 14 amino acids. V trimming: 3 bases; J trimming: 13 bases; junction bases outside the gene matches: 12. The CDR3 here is CASSFPRGGGTEYF. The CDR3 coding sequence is TGTGCCAGCAGCTTTCCAAGAGGCGGGGGGACCGAGTATTTT.

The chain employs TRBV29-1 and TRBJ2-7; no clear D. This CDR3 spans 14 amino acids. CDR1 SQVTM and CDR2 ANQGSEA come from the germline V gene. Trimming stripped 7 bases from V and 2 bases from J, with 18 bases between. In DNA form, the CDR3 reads TGCAGCGCCCTCGACGGTATCAGCACCTACGAGCAGTACTTC. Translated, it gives CSALDGISTYEQYF.

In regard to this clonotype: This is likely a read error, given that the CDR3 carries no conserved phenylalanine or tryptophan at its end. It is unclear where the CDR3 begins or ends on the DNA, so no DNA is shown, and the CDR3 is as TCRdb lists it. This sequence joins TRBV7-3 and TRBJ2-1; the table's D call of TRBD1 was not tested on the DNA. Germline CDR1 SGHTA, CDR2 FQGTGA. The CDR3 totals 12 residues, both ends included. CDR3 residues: CASRRGANELFH.

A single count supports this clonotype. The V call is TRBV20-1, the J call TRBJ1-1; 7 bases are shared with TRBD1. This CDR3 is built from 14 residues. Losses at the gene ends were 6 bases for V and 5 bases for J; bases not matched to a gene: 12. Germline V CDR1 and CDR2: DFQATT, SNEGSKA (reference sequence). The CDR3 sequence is CSADRTGPGTEAFF. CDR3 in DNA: TGCAGTGCGGATAGGACAGGCCCGGGGACTGAAGCTTTCTTT.

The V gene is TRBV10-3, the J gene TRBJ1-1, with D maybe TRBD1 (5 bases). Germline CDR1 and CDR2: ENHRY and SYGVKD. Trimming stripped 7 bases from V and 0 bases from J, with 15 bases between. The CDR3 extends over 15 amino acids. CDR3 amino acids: CAINTGVGLNTEAFF. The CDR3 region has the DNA TGTGCCATCAACACAGGCGTCGGCCTGAACACTGAAGCTTTCTTT.

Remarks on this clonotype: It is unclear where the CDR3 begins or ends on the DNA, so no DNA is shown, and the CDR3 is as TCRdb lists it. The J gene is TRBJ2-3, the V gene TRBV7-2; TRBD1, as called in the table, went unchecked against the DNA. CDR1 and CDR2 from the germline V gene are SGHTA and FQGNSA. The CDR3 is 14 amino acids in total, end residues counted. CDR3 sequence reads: CASSWARGSNYGYF.

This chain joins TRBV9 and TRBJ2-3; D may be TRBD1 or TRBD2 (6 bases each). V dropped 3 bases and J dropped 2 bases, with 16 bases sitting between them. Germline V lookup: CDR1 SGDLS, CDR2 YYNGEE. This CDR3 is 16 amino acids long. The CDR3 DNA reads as TGTGCCAGCAGCGCAGGGGCGGGCGGGGACACAGATACGCAGTATTTT. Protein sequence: CASSAGAGGDTDTQYF.

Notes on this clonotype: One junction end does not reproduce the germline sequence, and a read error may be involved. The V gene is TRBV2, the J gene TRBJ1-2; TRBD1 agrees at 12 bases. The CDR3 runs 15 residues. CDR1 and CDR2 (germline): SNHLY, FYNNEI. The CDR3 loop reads CASSGTGGANTGDIF. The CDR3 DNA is TGTGCCAGCAGCGGGACAGGGGGCGCGAACACTGGAGACATCTTC.

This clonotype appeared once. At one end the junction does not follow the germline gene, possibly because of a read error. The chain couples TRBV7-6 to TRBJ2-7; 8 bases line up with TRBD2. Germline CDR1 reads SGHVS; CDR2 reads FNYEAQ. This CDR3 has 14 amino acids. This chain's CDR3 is CASSPRTSPTDTQF. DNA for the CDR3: TGTGCCAGCAGCCCCCGGACTAGCCCCACAGATACGCAGTTC.

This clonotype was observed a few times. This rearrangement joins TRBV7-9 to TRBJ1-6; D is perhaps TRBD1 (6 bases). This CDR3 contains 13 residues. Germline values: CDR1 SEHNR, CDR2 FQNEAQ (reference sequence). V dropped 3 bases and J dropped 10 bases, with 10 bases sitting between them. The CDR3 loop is CASSLTGGSPLHF. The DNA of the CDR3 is TGTGCCAGCAGCTTGACAGGTGGATCACCCCTCCACTTT.

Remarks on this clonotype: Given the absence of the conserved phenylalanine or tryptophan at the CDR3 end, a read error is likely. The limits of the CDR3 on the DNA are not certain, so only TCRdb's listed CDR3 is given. The CDR3: CASGNGGEKLLFV. The chain couples TRBV9 to TRBJ2-3; the listed D gene, TRBD1, was not tested against the DNA. The CDR3 sequence runs 13 residues, both termini included. Germline CDR1 SGDLS, CDR2 YYNGEE.

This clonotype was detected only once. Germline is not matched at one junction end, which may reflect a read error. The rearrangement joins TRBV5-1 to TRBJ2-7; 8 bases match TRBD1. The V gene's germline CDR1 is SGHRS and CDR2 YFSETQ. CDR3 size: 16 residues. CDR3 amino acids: CASSLHAGTGPREQYF. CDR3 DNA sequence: TGTGCCAGCAGCCTCCACGCCGGGACAGGCCCTAGGGAGCAGTACTTC.

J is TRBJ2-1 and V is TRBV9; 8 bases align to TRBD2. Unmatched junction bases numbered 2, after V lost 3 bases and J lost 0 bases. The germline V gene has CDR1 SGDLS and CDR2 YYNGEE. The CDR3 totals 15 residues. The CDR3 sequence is CASSAGTSSYNEQFF. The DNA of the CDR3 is TGTGCCAGCAGCGCCGGGACTAGCTCCTACAATGAGCAGTTCTTC.

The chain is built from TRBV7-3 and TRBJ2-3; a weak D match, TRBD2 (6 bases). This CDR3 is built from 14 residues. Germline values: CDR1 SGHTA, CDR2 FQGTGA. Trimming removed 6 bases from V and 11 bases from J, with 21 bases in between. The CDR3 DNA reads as TGTGCCAGCAGAATAGCGGCCGGTCCCGTTAAGCAGTATTTT. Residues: CASRIAAGPVKQYF.

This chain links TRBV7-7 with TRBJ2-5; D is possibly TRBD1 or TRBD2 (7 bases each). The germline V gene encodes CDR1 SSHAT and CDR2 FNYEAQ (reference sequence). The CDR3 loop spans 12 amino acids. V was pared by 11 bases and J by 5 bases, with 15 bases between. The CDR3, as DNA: TGTGCCGGTCAGGGGGGGGCGGAGACCCAGTACTTC. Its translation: CAGQGGAETQYF.

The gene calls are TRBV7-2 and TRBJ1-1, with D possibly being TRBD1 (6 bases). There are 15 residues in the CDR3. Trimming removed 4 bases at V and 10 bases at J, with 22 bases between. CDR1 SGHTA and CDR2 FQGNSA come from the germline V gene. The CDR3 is CASSSRGAGEQVAFF. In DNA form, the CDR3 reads TGTGCCAGCAGCTCCAGGGGTGCAGGAGAGCAGGTAGCTTTCTTT.